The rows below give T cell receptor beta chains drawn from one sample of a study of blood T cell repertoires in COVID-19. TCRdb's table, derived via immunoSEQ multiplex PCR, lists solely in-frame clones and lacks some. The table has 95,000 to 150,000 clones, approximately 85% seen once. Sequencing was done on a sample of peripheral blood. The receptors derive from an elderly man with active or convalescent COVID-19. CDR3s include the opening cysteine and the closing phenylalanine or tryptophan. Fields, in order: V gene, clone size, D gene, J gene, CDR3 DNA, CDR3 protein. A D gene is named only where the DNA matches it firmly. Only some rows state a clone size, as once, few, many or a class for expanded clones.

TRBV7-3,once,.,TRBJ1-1,TGTGCCAGCAGCGCCTACGGCAGGCCGAACACTGAAGCTTTCTTT,CASSAYGRPNTEAFF
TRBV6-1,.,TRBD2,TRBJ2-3,TGTGCCAGCAGTAATTCGGGGGGTTCGCAGTATTTT,CASSNSGGSQYF
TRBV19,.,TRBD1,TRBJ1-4,TGTGCCAGTAGTACTTACAGGACAGGTCAGGAAAAACTGTTTTTT,CASSTYRTGQEKLFF
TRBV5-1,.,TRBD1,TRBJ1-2,TGCGCCAGCAGCGTAACAGGGGGAAATGGCTACACCTTC,CASSVTGGNGYTF
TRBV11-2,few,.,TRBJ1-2,TGTGCCAGCAGCTTAGAGGGGAGTCCTAACTATGGCTACACCTTC,CASSLEGSPNYGYTF
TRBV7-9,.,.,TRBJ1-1,TGTGCCAGCAGCTTAGATATGAACACTGAAGCTTTCTTT,CASSLDMNTEAFF
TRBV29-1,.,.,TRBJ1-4,TGCAGCGTTGGAGAGACAGGTTCACCCCGTAATGAAAAACTGTTTTTT,CSVGETGSPRNEKLFF
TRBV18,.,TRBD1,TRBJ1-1,TGTGCCAGCTCACCCGCCGAGGACAGGGGGGCTTTCTTT,CASSPAEDRGAFF
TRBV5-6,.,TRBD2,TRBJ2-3,TGTGCCAGCAGCTTTATAGGGAGCGGGGGGGGCACAGATACGCAGTATTTT,CASSFIGSGGGTDTQYF
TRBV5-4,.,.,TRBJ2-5,TGTGCCAGCAGCTTGGACGGGAGCCAAGAGACCCAGTACTTC,CASSLDGSQETQYF
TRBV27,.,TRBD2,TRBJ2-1,TGTGCCAGCAGTCCTTGGGGGCCGGGACTAGAGTACAATGAGCAGTTCTTC,CASSPWGPGLEYNEQFF
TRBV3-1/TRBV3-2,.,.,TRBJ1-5,TGTGCCAGCAGCCCCACCGTAGACAGGCAGCCCCAGCATTTT,CASSPTVDRQPQHF
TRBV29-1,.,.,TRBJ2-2,TGCAGCGTTAATCAGGGTGGCACCGGGGAGCTGTTTTTT,CSVNQGGTGELFF
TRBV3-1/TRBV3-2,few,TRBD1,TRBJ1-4,TGTGCCAGCAGCCGACAGGGCCCTAATGAAAAACTGTTTTTT,CASSRQGPNEKLFF
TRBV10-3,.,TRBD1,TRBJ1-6,TGTGCCATCAGTTTGACAGGGGATAATTCACCCCTCCACTTT,CAISLTGDNSPLHF
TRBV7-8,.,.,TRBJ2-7,TGTGCCAGCAGCTTAGCCCGGAGCTCCTACGAGCAGTACTTC,CASSLARSSYEQYF
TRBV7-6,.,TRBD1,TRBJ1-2,TGTGCCAGCAGCTTAGGACAGGGGGTAAGCCCCGCGGTTAAAGGCTATGGCTACACCTTC,CASSLGQGVSPAVKGYGYTF
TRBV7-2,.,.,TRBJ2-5,TGTGCCAGCAGCTTAGTATTGCAAGAGACCCAGTACTTC,CASSLVLQETQYF
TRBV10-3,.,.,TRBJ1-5,TGTGCCATCAGCCCAAGTCAGGGCGATAGCAATCAGCCCCAGCATTTT,CAISPSQGDSNQPQHF
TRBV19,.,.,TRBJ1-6,TGTGCCGCCCACACGGGGGATTCACCCCTCCACTTT,CAAHTGDSPLHF
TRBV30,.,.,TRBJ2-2,TGTGCCTGGAGTTTTTCGTCCACCGGGGAGCTGTTTTTT,CAWSFSSTGELFF
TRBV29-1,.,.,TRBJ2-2,TGCAGCGCTGGGGGCCAGACCGGGGAGCTGTTTTTT,CSAGGQTGELFF
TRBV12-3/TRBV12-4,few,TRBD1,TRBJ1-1,TGTGCCAGCAGTTATACAGGGGGGACTGAAGCTTTCTTT,CASSYTGGTEAFF
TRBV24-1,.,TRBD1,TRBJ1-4,TGTGCCACCAACCTCCACAGGGGGAAGGCAACTAATGAAAAACTGTTTTTT,CATNLHRGKATNEKLFF
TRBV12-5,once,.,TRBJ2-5,TGTGCTAGTGCCCGAATGGGGGCGGGGGTGTACCAAGAGACCCAGTACTTC,CASARMGAGVYQETQYF
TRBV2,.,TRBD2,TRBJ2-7,TGTGCCAGCAGCCGGGGAGGGAGTATATCCTACGAGCAGTACTTC,CASSRGGSISYEQYF
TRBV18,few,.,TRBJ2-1,TGTGCCAGCTCACCGCTTAGACAGGTCAATGAGCAGTTCTTC,CASSPLRQVNEQFF
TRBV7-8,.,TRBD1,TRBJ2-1,TGTGCCAGCCTCCCAAGGAACCGGGGACAGAACTACAATGAGCAGTTCTTC,CASLPRNRGQNYNEQFF
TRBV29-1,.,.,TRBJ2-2,TGCAACGGTAACTGGACAGTCTCCTTCCCGAACACCGGGGAGCTGTTTTTT,CNGNWTVSFPNTGELFF
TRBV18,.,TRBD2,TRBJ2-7,TGTGCCAGCTCACCTGGGACTAGCGGGGCCGGGTACGAGCAGTACTTC,CASSPGTSGAGYEQYF
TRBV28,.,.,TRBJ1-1,TGTGCCAGTTCTCGTCCCAGGCTCGTTTACACTGAAGCTTTCTTT,CASSRPRLVYTEAFF
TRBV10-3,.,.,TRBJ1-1,TGTGCCATCAGTGAGGAGGTGAAGATGGGCACTGAAGCTTTCTTT,CAISEEVKMGTEAFF
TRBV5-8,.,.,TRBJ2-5,TGTGCCAGCAGCTTGGCTTACCAAGAGACCCAGTACTTC,CASSLAYQETQYF
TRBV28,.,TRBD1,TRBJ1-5,TGTGCCAGCAGTTTATTAGGGACAGGGCTGGTCAATCAGCCCCAGCATTTT,CASSLLGTGLVNQPQHF
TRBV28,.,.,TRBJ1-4,TGTGCCAGCAGTTTGGGCAGGGTTGAAAAACTGTTTTTT,CASSLGRVEKLFF
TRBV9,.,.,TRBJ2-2,TGTGCCAGCAGCGTAGGTCCGGGGACGAACACCGGGGAGCTGTTTTTT,CASSVGPGTNTGELFF
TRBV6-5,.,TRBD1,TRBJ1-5,TGTGCCAGCAGTTGGGGACAGGGTGGGAAGCCCCAGCATTTT,CASSWGQGGKPQHF
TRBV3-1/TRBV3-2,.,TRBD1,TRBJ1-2,TGTGCCAGCAGCCCCAGCCACGGACAGGGCGGTTATGGCTACACCTTC,CASSPSHGQGGYGYTF
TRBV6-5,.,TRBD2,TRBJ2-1,TGTGCCAGCAGTTATGATAGCGGGGGGGTAGATGAGCAGTTCTTC,CASSYDSGGVDEQFF
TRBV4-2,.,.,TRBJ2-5,TGTGCCAGCAGCCAGGAAGGGGGGAGGGCTATGGAGACCCAGTACTTC,CASSQEGGRAMETQYF